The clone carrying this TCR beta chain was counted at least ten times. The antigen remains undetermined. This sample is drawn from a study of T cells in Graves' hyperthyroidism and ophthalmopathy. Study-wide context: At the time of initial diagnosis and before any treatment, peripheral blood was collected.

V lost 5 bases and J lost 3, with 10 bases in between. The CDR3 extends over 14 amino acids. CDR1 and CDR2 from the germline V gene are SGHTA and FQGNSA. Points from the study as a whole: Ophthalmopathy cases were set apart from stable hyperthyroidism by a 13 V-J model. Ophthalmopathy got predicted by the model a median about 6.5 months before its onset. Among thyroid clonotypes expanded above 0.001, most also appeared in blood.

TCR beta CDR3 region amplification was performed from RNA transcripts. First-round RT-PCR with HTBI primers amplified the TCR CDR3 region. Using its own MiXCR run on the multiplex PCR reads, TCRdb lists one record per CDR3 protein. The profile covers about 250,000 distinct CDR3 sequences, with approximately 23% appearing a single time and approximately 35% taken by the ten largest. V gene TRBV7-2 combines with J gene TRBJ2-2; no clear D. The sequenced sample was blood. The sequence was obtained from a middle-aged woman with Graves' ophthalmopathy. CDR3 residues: CASSPGPDTGELFF. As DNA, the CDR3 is TGTGCCAGCAGCCCCGGACCTGACACCGGGGAGCTGTTTTTT.